Below are 27 T cell receptor beta chains sequenced from a single sample in a study of T cell responses to AZD1222 COVID-19 vaccine. Assay: immunoSEQ multiplex PCR; the TCRdb copy retains only in-frame clones and omits some. The sample contains some 180,000 clones, 70% to 90% of which appear only once. The starting material was peripheral blood, obtained 28 days after the second AZD1222 dose. These receptors came from an adult who received the AZD1222 COVID-19 vaccine.

In its sample, this clone was seen a few times. V is TRBV3-1 (or the pseudogene TRBV3-2) and J is TRBJ1-2, with TRBD1 matching 8 bases. The CDR3 contains 13 residues. CDR1 is LGHDT and CDR2 is YNNKEL in the germline V gene (reference sequence). V trimming: 5 bases; J trimming: 3 bases; junction bases outside the gene matches: 2. The DNA of the CDR3 is TGTGCCAGCAGCTTACAGGGGGACTATGGCTACACCTTC. Translated, it gives CASSLQGDYGYTF.

The rearrangement links TRBV2 to TRBJ2-7, with a possible D match to TRBD2 (5 bases). V gave up 4 bases and J gave up 5 bases, with 9 bases separating them. CDR3 size: 12 residues. Germline CDR1 is SNHLY and CDR2 is FYNNEI. The CDR3: CASSGHGDEQYF. DNA of the CDR3: TGTGCCAGCAGTGGCCACGGGGACGAGCAGTACTTC.

This clone occurred a few times. This chain links TRBV10-3 with TRBJ2-1, with D hard to call. CDR3 length equals 13 residues. The germline V gene has CDR1 ENHRY and CDR2 SYGVKD. V lost 2 bases and J 3 bases, leaving 5 bases between the germline ends. The CDR3: CAISENNYNEQFF. CDR3 coding DNA: TGTGCCATCAGTGAGAACAACTACAATGAGCAGTTCTTC.

This clone appeared once. The gene calls are TRBV18 and TRBJ2-7; possibly TRBD1 or TRBD2 for D (5 bases each). Looked up from germline, CDR1 is KGHSH and CDR2 is LQKENI. This CDR3 has 15 amino acids. Deletions cut 5 bases from V and 6 bases from J, with 20 bases between. The chain's CDR3 is CASSSDWGTLSEQYF. The CDR3 DNA reads TGTGCCAGCTCAAGTGATTGGGGGACCCTCAGCGAGCAGTACTTC.

The chain is built from TRBV6-5 and TRBJ1-5; no reliable D call. Trimming removed 2 bases from V and 1 base from J, with 9 bases in between. The CDR3 runs to 15 residues. CDR1 and CDR2 from the germline V gene are MNHEY and SVGAGI. CDR3 nucleotides: TGTGCCAGCAGTTACGCGGGGATAAGCAATCAGCCCCAGCATTTT. Translation: CASSYAGISNQPQHF.

The genes are TRBV7-8 and TRBJ2-2, with D hard to call. Trimming took off 1 base at V and 6 bases at J, with 9 bases between the two ends. Germline V gene data show CDR1 as SGHVS and CDR2 as FQNEAQ. CDR3 length: 14 amino acids. CDR3 region: CASSLVRVAGELFF. CDR3 nucleotide sequence: TGTGCCAGCAGCTTAGTTCGGGTGGCCGGGGAGCTGTTTTTT.

The chain is built from TRBV18 and TRBJ2-7, with D perhaps matching TRBD1 or TRBD2 (5 bases each). The CDR3 runs 11 residues. Germline values: CDR1 KGHSH, CDR2 LQKENI. With 6 bases removed from V and 4 bases from J, the gap between germline ends came to 7 bases. The CDR3 sequence is CASSGEYEQYF. As DNA, the CDR3 is TGTGCCAGCTCGGGGGAGTACGAGCAGTACTTC. The full variable domain, completed using reference TRBV18 and TRBJ2-7, is NAGVMQNPRHLVRRRGQEARLRCSPMKGHSHVYWYRQLPEEGLKFMVYLQKENIIDESGMPKERFSAEFPKEGPSILRIQQVVRGDSAAYFCASSGEYEQYFGPGTRLTVT.

The chain links TRBV5-1 to TRBJ1-4; 9 bases fit TRBD1. Germline CDR1 is SGHRS and CDR2 is YFSETQ. This CDR3 comprises 14 residues. The trim removed 4 bases at V and 7 bases at J, leaving 5 bases unmatched. The CDR3 spells CASSKQGASEKLFF. Here the CDR3 DNA reads TGCGCCAGCAGCAAACAGGGGGCCAGTGAAAAACTGTTTTTT.

This chain connects TRBV12-5 to TRBJ2-3; D possibly matches TRBD1 or TRBD2 (5 bases each). CDR3 size: 13 residues. The germline gives CDR1 LGHNT, CDR2 FRNRAP. Trimming shortened V by 5 bases and J by 2 bases, and 8 bases separated the two germline ends. In nucleotides, the CDR3 is TGTGCTAGTGGTCGGGGCCCCACAGATACGCAGTATTTT. It yields the protein CASGRGPTDTQYF.

This clone was recorded once. The chain carries TRBV12-5 and TRBJ1-3, with D perhaps matching TRBD1 (5 bases). Looked up from germline, CDR1 is LGHNT and CDR2 is FRNRAP. V was cut by 6 bases and J by 9 bases, with 15 bases left in between. This CDR3 comprises 13 residues. CDR3 DNA: TGTGCTAGTGGCCCTGCTGGGACTGGCACCATATATTTT. Translated, it gives CASGPAGTGTIYF.

The chain is built from TRBV2 and TRBJ2-7, with TRBD1 matching 9 bases. CDR3 size: 14 residues. Losses at the gene ends were 6 bases for V and 3 bases for J; bases not matched to a gene: 6. Per germline, CDR1 SNHLY and CDR2 FYNNEI. The CDR3 reads CASRGDRASYEQYF. The CDR3 coding sequence is TGTGCCAGCAGGGGGGACAGGGCAAGCTACGAGCAGTACTTC.

This clone appeared once. CDR3: CASSKVRLLAGQETQYF. The CDR3 DNA sequence: TGTGCCAGCAGCAAAGTGAGGTTACTAGCGGGGCAAGAGACCCAGTACTTC. The chain uses TRBV21-1 and TRBJ2-5; the D call in the table, TRBD2, was not verified against the DNA. TRBV21-1 is described as a pseudogene. This CDR3 spans 17 amino acids.

Concerning this clone itself: Other DNA sequences from this sample encode an identical CDR3 as well. CDR3 sequence (DNA): TGTGCCAGCAGTTCCCAGGGGTCCCCGAACACCGGGGAGCTGTTTTTT. Translated: CASSSQGSPNTGELFF. This chain uses TRBV27 with TRBJ2-2, with D possibly matching TRBD1 (6 bases). The ends were cut back, 4 bases at V and 0 bases at J, with 12 bases in the middle. Germline CDR1 is MNHEY and CDR2 is SMNVEV (reference sequence). The CDR3 sequence is 16 residues long.

CDR3 loop: CASSLEGYGYTF. CDR3 nucleotide sequence: TGTGCCAGCAGTTTAGAAGGATATGGCTACACCTTC. The rearrangement uses TRBV12-3 or TRBV12-4 and TRBJ1-2; D remains unclear. The ends were cut back, 1 base at V and 5 bases at J, with 5 bases in the middle. This CDR3 has 12 residues.

The gene calls are TRBV5-1 and TRBJ2-5; D is possibly TRBD1 or TRBD2 (7 bases each). The germline V gene encodes CDR1 SGHRS and CDR2 YFSETQ. CDR3 size: 16 residues. V was pared by 4 bases and J by 5 bases, with 21 bases between. The CDR3 sequence: CASSLGEGQSGETQYF. In nucleotides, the CDR3 is TGCGCCAGCAGCCTGGGGGAGGGACAGTCAGGCGAGACCCAGTACTTC.

This clone occurred a few times. The rearrangement uses TRBV5-1 and TRBJ1-6; D not resolved. V was clipped by 5 bases and J by 11 bases, with 17 bases between them. Germline CDR1 is SGHRS and CDR2 is YFSETQ. The CDR3 contains 14 residues. CDR3 in DNA: TGCGCCAGCAGTCAGGACGGGGTCGCGACACCCCTCCACTTT. Protein product: CASSQDGVATPLHF. Using reference TRBV5-1 and TRBJ1-6 for the parts outside the CDR3, the full variable domain is KAGVTQTPRYLIKTRGQQVTLSCSPISGHRSVSWYQQTPGQGLQFLFEYFSETQRNKGNFPGRFSGRQFSNSRSEMNVSTLELGDSALYLCASSQDGVATPLHFGNGTRLTVT.

This chain joins TRBV7-8 and TRBJ2-7; TRBD2 aligns across 8 bases. The V gene end was trimmed by 3 bases and the J gene end by 5 bases; junction bases not matched to a gene: 12. CDR1 SGHVS and CDR2 FQNEAQ come from the germline V gene. The CDR3 length is 16 residues. The CDR3 region is CASSFGSRGGRNEQYF. CDR3 coding DNA: TGTGCCAGCAGCTTCGGGTCGCGCGGGGGGAGGAACGAGCAGTACTTC. Supplemented by reference TRBV7-8 and TRBJ2-7, the full variable domain reads GAGVSQSPRYKVAKRGQDVALRCDPISGHVSLFWYQQALGQGPEFLTYFQNEAQLDKSGLPSDRFFAERPEGSVSTLKIQRTQQEDSAVYLCASSFGSRGGRNEQYFGPGTRLTVT.

This clone appeared a single time. Because the CDR3's place on the DNA is in doubt, the DNA is left out and the CDR3 is given as listed by TCRdb. The chain links TRBV12-5 to TRBJ1-1. Counting both end residues, the CDR3 totals 24 amino acids. Germline CDR1 is LGHNT and CDR2 is FRNRAP. CDR3 loop: CASGSYTRGLVQPEAFFGQPEAFF.

The chain combines TRBV25-1 with TRBJ2-7; 7 positions agree with TRBD1. J was trimmed by 2 bases and V by 2 bases; bases with no gene match: 6. Germline V gene data show CDR1 as MGHDK and CDR2 as SYGVNS. The CDR3 contains 15 residues. The CDR3 sequence: CASSEGQDPPYEQYF. In DNA, the CDR3 is TGTGCCAGCAGTGAAGGACAGGACCCCCCCTACGAGCAGTACTTC.

The chain carries TRBV6-2 or TRBV6-3 and TRBJ2-3, with D maybe TRBD1 (5 bases). Trimming took 2 bases from V and 5 from J, leaving 17 bases between them. The CDR3 has 16 residues. Germline CDR1 reads MNHEY; CDR2 reads SVGEGT. The CDR3 bases are TGTGCCAGCAGTTACGTCATCCACCACGACAGAGATACGCAGTATTTT. This codes for CASSYVIHHDRDTQYF.

This rearrangement joins TRBV5-6 to TRBJ2-7, with 9 bases that match TRBD1. The germline CDR1 and CDR2 sequences are SGHDT and YYEEEE. The CDR3 has 15 amino acids. V shed 4 bases, J shed 4 bases, and the junction held 9 bases outside the gene matches. CDR3 sequence reads: CASSEPRDRVYEQYF. The CDR3 nucleotides read TGTGCCAGCAGCGAACCCCGGGACAGGGTATACGAGCAGTACTTC.

The chain joins TRBV4-3 to TRBJ1-2; D is ambiguous. The CDR3 consists of 14 residues. The germline V gene encodes CDR1 LGHNA and CDR2 YSLEER. V was pared by 0 bases and J by 4 bases, with 9 bases between. The CDR3 here is CASSQDSGTYGYTF. In DNA form, the CDR3 reads TGCGCCAGCAGCCAAGATTCAGGAACCTATGGCTACACCTTC.

The V gene is TRBV19, the J gene TRBJ1-1; possible D gene TRBD1, 6 bases. Trimming removed 7 bases from V and 3 bases from J, with 18 bases in between. The CDR3 is made up of 15 amino acids. Germline CDR1 is LNHDA and CDR2 is SQIVND (reference sequence). In nucleotides, the CDR3 is TGTGCCAGTACCAGGTCCGGGGGCGCGGACACTGAAGCTTTCTTT. Amino acids: CASTRSGGADTEAFF.

The J gene is TRBJ1-1, the V gene TRBV6-5, with 8 bases fitting TRBD1. CDR3 length: 13 amino acids. Trimming cost V 5 bases and J 3 bases; bases outside gene matches: 2. Germline CDR1 and CDR2: MNHEY and SVGAGI. The CDR3, as DNA: TGTGCCAGCAGTACGGACAGGGACACTGAAGCTTTCTTT. Protein: CASSTDRDTEAFF.

The chain carries TRBV5-4 and TRBJ1-1; tentative D call: TRBD1 (5 bases). CDR1 SGHNT and CDR2 YYREEE come from the germline V gene (reference sequence). V gave up 2 bases and J gave up 1 base, with 6 bases separating them. The CDR3 covers 13 residues. The CDR3 DNA reads as TGTGCCAGCAGCTTTGACAGGAACACTGAAGCTTTCTTT. This translates into CASSFDRNTEAFF.

V is TRBV3-1 (or the pseudogene TRBV3-2) and J is TRBJ2-1; D possibly corresponds to TRBD2 (6 bases). The CDR3 loop spans 13 amino acids. The V end lost 4 bases, the J end lost 11 bases, and 15 bases lay between the germline ends. Germline V gene lookup returns CDR1 LGHDT and CDR2 YNNKEL (reference sequence). CDR3 in DNA: TGTGCCAGCAGCCGAATACTAGCCGCTCAGCAGTTCTTC. Translating gives CASSRILAAQQFF.

This clone was detected once. The chain joins TRBV5-6 to TRBJ2-1, with TRBD2 matching 8 bases. V shed 10 bases, J shed 0 bases, and the junction held 12 bases outside the gene matches. This CDR3 region has 16 residues. Germline values: CDR1 SGHDT, CDR2 YYEEEE. The CDR3 here is CAAHRSGGYSYNEQFF. CDR3 DNA sequence: TGTGCCGCCCATCGGAGCGGGGGCTACTCCTACAATGAGCAGTTCTTC. The full variable domain, with the rest looked up from reference TRBV5-6 and TRBJ2-1, is DAGVTQSPTHLIKTRGQQVTLRCSPKSGHDTVSWYQQALGQGPQFIFQYYEEEERQRGNFPDRFSGHQFPNYSSELNVNALLLGDSALYLCAAHRSGGYSYNEQFFGPGTRLTVL.